This is a list of T cell receptor beta chains from one sample in a study of cytomegalovirus exposure and HLA in healthy donors. Generated by immunoSEQ multiplex PCR, the TCRdb table keeps only in-frame clones and is missing some. Among over 200,000 clones listed, around 80% were seen once. Sequenced: PBMCs. Receptors were obtained from a middle-aged woman in good health and CMV-seronegative. Each CDR3 is given with its conserved first and last residue. The order of the fields is clone size, V gene, D gene, J gene, CDR3 DNA, CDR3 protein. D genes are given only for firm matches. Size values are once, few and many counts, or a class for expanded clones, and some rows have none.

.,TRBV30,TRBD1,TRBJ1-2,TGTGCCTGGAGTTGGACAGGGAGGGAAGATGGCTACACCTTC,CAWSWTGREDGYTF
.,TRBV7-9,.,TRBJ2-7,TGTGCCAGCAGCCCCAGAAGGCTAGGATCCTACGAGCAGTACTTC,CASSPRRLGSYEQYF
.,TRBV15,TRBD1,TRBJ2-4,TGTGCCACCAGCAGAGATTCAGGGGGCCTAGGAGCCAAAAACATTCAGTACTTC,CATSRDSGGLGAKNIQYF
.,TRBV15,.,TRBJ1-1,TGTGCCACCAGCAGAGCAGGGAGGGCTGAAGCTTTCTTT,CATSRAGRAEAFF
few,TRBV6-5,TRBD1,TRBJ1-1,TGTGCCAGCAGTCCGGACAGGGTAGAAGCTTTCTTT,CASSPDRVEAFF
few,TRBV2,TRBD1,TRBJ2-7,TGTGCCAGCAGTCCAACGGGGCGGGACAGGGGGTACTTC,CASSPTGRDRGYF
.,TRBV15,TRBD1,TRBJ2-1,TGTGCCACCAGCAGAAGCACAGGGGGCACCTACAATGAGCAGTTCTTC,CATSRSTGGTYNEQFF
.,TRBV10-3,.,TRBJ2-1,TGTGCCATCAGTGAGTCGGAGTTTTCCTACAATGAGCAGTTCTTC,CAISESEFSYNEQFF
.,TRBV7-9,.,TRBJ2-3,TGTGCCAGCAGAGATCCCGGGACAACCACAGATACGCAGTATTTT,CASRDPGTTTDTQYF
few,TRBV5-6,.,TRBJ1-6,TGTGCCAGCAGCTTGGGACAGCTTAATTCACCCCTCCACTTT,CASSLGQLNSPLHF
.,TRBV11-2,TRBD2,TRBJ2-3,TGTGCCAGCAGCTTCGGGCGGGGGGAAGATACGCAGTATTTT,CASSFGRGEDTQYF
.,TRBV19,.,TRBJ2-5,TGTGCCAGTAGTTCACAGGCCCCAGGGGAGACCCAGTACTTC,CASSSQAPGETQYF
.,TRBV7-6,TRBD1,TRBJ1-5,TGTGCCAGCAGCCGACAGGGGGATCAGCCCCAGCATTTT,CASSRQGDQPQHF
once,TRBV27,.,TRBJ2-7,TGTGCCAGCAGTTTAGAGAGAGGATCAGGGGAACAGTACTTC,CASSLERGSGEQYF
once,TRBV7-6,.,TRBJ2-5,TGTGCCAGCAGCCCCCGCGGGGCTGGAGAGACCCAGTACTTC,CASSPRGAGETQYF
.,TRBV7-9,.,TRBJ2-7,TGTGCCAGTAGCTTAGTCACGGCGGGCGAGCAGTACTTC,CASSLVTAGEQYF
few,TRBV6-5,.,TRBJ2-2,TGTGCCAGCAGTTCCACTCCCTCGCGGGAGCTGTTTTTT,CASSSTPSRELFF
.,TRBV7-2,.,TRBJ1-2,TGTGCCAGCAGCTTACTGGGGGCAGTTGGCTACACCTTC,CASSLLGAVGYTF
.,TRBV7-2,.,TRBJ2-3,TGTGCCTGCCCCCGGGACGGGAGAGGTAATACGCAGTATTTT,CACPRDGRGNTQYF
.,TRBV2,TRBD1,TRBJ2-2,TGTGCCAGCAGAGTTCGACAGGGGGCCGGGGAGCTGTTTTTT,CASRVRQGAGELFF
.,TRBV4-3,.,TRBJ2-7,TGCGCCAGCAGCCAAGCCTCAGGCCCAGGGGACAACGAGCAGTACTTC,CASSQASGPGDNEQYF
.,TRBV19,.,TRBJ2-7,TGTGCCAGTAGCGAGGTGGCCCGCTACGAGCAGTACTTC,CASSEVARYEQYF
.,TRBV5-1,.,TRBJ2-2,TGCGCCAGCAGCTTGAATATAGACACCGGGGAGCTGTTTTTT,CASSLNIDTGELFF
.,TRBV9,.,TRBJ1-3,TGTGCCAGCAGCGTAGACAGGGCCGCGGGTGGAAACACCATATATTTT,CASSVDRAAGGNTIYF
once,TRBV9,TRBD2,TRBJ2-3,TGTGCCAGCAGCGCTATAGCGGGGGGGCAAGATACGCAGTATTTT,CASSAIAGGQDTQYF
.,TRBV5-6,.,TRBJ2-7,TGTGCCAGCAGACCGCAGGGACAAGAGATCTCCTACGAGCAGTACTTC,CASRPQGQEISYEQYF
.,TRBV29-1,.,TRBJ2-7,TGCAGCGCCCGGGACAACGCCTACGAGCAGTACTTC,CSARDNAYEQYF
.,TRBV7-9,.,TRBJ1-4,TGTGCCACCGGACAAGGGGCAACTAATGAAAAACTGTTTTTT,CATGQGATNEKLFF